This TCR beta chain was documented in a study of OX40 agonist ivuxolimab in advanced cancers. Study summary: Dose-escalation patients were diagnosed with hepatocellular carcinoma, melanoma, renal cell cancer or head and neck cancer. Study conclusions and caveats: At 0.1 to 3.0 mg/kg, clonal expansion of CD4+ and CD8+ blood T cells had occurred by week 6. Average numbers of expanded clones were greater in CD8+ T cells than in CD4+.

This clone was seen just once. What it binds is not known. Patients with a history of autoimmune disease or on systemic immunosuppression were excluded. This CDR3 is built from 11 residues. Germline-derived CDR1 and CDR2 are MDHEN and SYDVKM. V lost 3 bases and J 12 bases, leaving 9 bases between the germline ends. TCRdb's copy holds only in-frame clones and misses some; the assay was immunoSEQ multiplex PCR. The table has some 32,000 clones, approximately 84% seen once. The sequencing used CD4+ or CD8+ T cells sorted from blood, collected in a trial of the OX40 agonist ivuxolimab. This chain connects TRBV28 to TRBJ1-3; D unresolved. This receptor was taken from an adult with an advanced solid tumor such as melanoma, head and neck, liver or kidney cancer. CDR3 sequence: CASSFNLDIYF. The CDR3 DNA is TGTGCCAGCAGTTTTAACCTAGACATATATTTT.